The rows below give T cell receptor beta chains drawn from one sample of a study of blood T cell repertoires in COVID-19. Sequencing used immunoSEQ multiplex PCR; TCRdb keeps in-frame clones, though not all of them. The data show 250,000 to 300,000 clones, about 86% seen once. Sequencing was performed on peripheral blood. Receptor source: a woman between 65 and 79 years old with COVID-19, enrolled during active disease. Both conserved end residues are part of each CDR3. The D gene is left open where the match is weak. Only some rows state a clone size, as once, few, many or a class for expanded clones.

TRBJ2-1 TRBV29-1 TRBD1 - CSGEYRGGPSFF TGCAGCGGCGAATACAGGGGTGGCCCCTCGTTCTTC
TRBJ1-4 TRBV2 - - CASSERAATNEKLFF TGTGCCAGCAGTGAGAGGGCTGCTACTAATGAAAAACTGTTTTTT
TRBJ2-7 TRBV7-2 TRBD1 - CASSFGQGETYEQYF TGTGCCAGCAGCTTCGGACAGGGGGAGACATACGAGCAGTACTTC
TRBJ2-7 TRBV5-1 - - CASSPRGEDYEQYF TGCGCCAGCAGCCCCCGGGGAGAGGATTACGAGCAGTACTTC
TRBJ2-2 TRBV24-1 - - CATSGRIAGELFF TGTGCCACCAGTGGCAGGATCGCCGGGGAGCTGTTTTTT
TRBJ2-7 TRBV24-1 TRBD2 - CATSALRGEAYEQYF TGTGCCACCAGTGCCCTTCGGGGGGAGGCCTACGAGCAGTACTTC
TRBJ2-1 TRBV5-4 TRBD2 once CASSMGLAGGTNEQFF TGTGCCAGCAGCATGGGACTAGCGGGGGGTACGAATGAGCAGTTCTTC
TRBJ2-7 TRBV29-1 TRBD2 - CSVEGSGGIYEQYF TGCAGCGTTGAGGGTAGCGGGGGGATCTACGAGCAGTACTTC
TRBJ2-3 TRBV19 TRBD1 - CASSIRDSTQDTQYF TGTGCCAGTAGTATTAGGGACAGTACACAAGATACGCAGTATTTT
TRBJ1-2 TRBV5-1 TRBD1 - CASSPWPPGTGSDPYGYTF TGCGCCAGCAGCCCTTGGCCTCCCGGGACAGGGTCTGATCCCTATGGCTACACCTTC
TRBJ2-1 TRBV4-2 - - CASSQDSREQFF TGTGCCAGCAGCCAAGATAGCCGGGAGCAGTTCTTC
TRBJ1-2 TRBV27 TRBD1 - CASSPRTGSYGYTF TGTGCCAGCAGTCCTCGGACAGGGAGCTATGGCTACACCTTC
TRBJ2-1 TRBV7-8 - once CASSPPLFF TGTGCCAGCAGCCCCCCCCTATTCTTC
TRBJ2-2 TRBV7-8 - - CASSSRQTGELFF TGTGCCAGCAGCTCTCGACAAACCGGGGAGCTGTTTTTT
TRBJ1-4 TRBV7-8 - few CASSLAVSRGNEKLFF TGTGCCAGCAGCTTAGCGGTGTCCAGGGGTAATGAAAAACTGTTTTTT
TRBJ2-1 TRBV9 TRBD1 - CASTSGGQGGNEQFF TGTGCCAGCACCTCAGGGGGACAGGGAGGGAATGAGCAGTTCTTC
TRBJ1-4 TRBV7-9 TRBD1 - CASSPRTGGDFEKLFF TGTGCCAGCAGCCCCCGGACAGGGGGCGATTTTGAAAAACTGTTTTTT
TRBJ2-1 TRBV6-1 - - CASSEAGGREQFF TGTGCCAGCAGTGAAGCTGGGGGCCGTGAGCAGTTCTTC
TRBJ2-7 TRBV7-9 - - CASSLAREQYF TGTGCCAGCAGCTTAGCGCGCGAGCAGTACTTC
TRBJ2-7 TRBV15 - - CATSRATGTYEQYF TGTGCCACCAGCAGAGCAACGGGAACCTACGAGCAGTACTTC
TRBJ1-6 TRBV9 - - CASSVEKGATPLHF TGTGCCAGCAGCGTAGAGAAGGGAGCCACACCCCTCCACTTT
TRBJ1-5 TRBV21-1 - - CASSAYGQERDQPQHF TGTGCCAGCAGCGCTTATGGGCAGGAGAGGGATCAGCCCCAGCATTTT
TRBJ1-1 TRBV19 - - CASSIRGSGTEAFF TGTGCCAGTAGTATCAGGGGAAGTGGGACTGAAGCTTTCTTT
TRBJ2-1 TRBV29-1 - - CSPGVGDKQFF TGCAGCCCTGGAGTAGGGGACAAGCAGTTCTTC
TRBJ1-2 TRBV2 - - CASSGDWPSNYGYTF TGTGCCAGCAGCGGGGACTGGCCCTCTAACTATGGCTACACCTTC
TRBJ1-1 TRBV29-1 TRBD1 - CSVYVQGAFTEAFF TGCAGCGTTTACGTACAGGGGGCCTTCACTGAAGCTTTCTTT
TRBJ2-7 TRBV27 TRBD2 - CASSSVASGGSYEQYF TGTGCCAGCAGTTCAGTAGCTAGCGGGGGCTCCTACGAGCAGTACTTC
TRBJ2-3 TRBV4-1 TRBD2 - CASSQLSGGLGDTQYF TGCGCCAGCAGCCAACTTAGCGGGGGCCTAGGGGATACGCAGTATTTT
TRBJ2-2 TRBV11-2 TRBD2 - CASSLTSAGELFF TGTGCCAGCAGCTTAACTAGCGCCGGGGAGCTGTTTTTT